The 25 T cell receptor beta chains below all came from one sample that was sequenced in a study of beta chain features in type 1 diabetes. All of the isolated RNA was reverse transcribed, so expressed TCRB transcripts were sequenced. The protocol was immunoSEQ multiplex PCR, while the TCRdb copy is restricted to in-frame clones and leaves out a portion. This table holds roughly 170,000 clones, approximately 13% found once. The source material was central memory CD4+ T cells from blood. These receptors were obtained from a woman under 30 in good health.

The CDR3 loop reads CASTERTRSYEQYF. CDR3 DNA sequence: TGTGCCAGCACGGAGCGGACGCGATCCTACGAGCAGTACTTC. The chain couples TRBV6-1 to TRBJ2-7, with D tentatively TRBD2 (5 bases). Germline lookup yields CDR1 MNHNS and CDR2 SASEGT. Trimming cost V 7 bases and J 1 base, with 14 bases left between them. The CDR3 contains 14 residues.

Only a few counts were recorded for this clone. CDR3 in amino acids: CSPSAGGGRALGGYNEQFF. The CDR3 DNA reads TGCAGCCCCTCGGCAGGAGGCGGGAGGGCCCTCGGTGGCTACAATGAGCAGTTCTTC. The chain employs TRBV29-1 and TRBJ2-1; 9 bases line up with TRBD2. Germline trimming cut 8 bases from V and 3 bases from J; bases unmatched to any gene: 23. Germline values: CDR1 SQVTM, CDR2 ANQGSEA. The CDR3 length is 19 residues.

The V call is TRBV11-2, the J call TRBJ2-7; TRBD2 agrees at 8 bases. V was pared by 5 bases and J by 0 bases, with 3 bases of the junction left unmatched. The CDR3 length is 14 residues. Germline-derived CDR1 and CDR2 are SGHAT and FQNNGV. In DNA, the CDR3 is TGTGCCAGCAGCCCGAGCGGGAGCTCCTACGAGCAGTACTTC. This sequence encodes CASSPSGSSYEQYF.

This clone turned up a few times. This chain uses TRBV28 with TRBJ2-2; D remains ambiguous. Germline V lookup: CDR1 MDHEN, CDR2 SYDVKM. Trimming took off 9 bases at V and 4 bases at J, with 15 bases between the two ends. The CDR3 has 14 residues. The DNA for the CDR3 is TGTGCCAGTAAAACCGCGTCGGGCACCGGGGAGCTGTTTTTT. Residues: CASKTASGTGELFF.

V is TRBV11-2 and J is TRBJ2-4; D not resolved. The germline V and J ends were trimmed by 2 bases and 0 bases, with 14 bases remaining between them. CDR3 size: 17 residues. Germline V gene sequence: CDR1 SGHAT, CDR2 FQNNGV. The CDR3 reads CASSLSVPSVAKNIQYF. CDR3 nucleotide sequence: TGTGCCAGCAGCTTATCCGTCCCTTCGGTAGCCAAAAACATTCAGTACTTC.

The V and J genes are TRBV6-1 and TRBJ1-1, with no clear D. The V end lost 6 bases, the J end lost 4 bases, and 15 bases lay between the germline ends. CDR3 size: 14 residues. Looked up from germline, CDR1 is MNHNS and CDR2 is SASEGT. The CDR3 spells CASRSFGVATEAFF. The CDR3 DNA follows: TGTGCCAGCAGGAGCTTCGGGGTTGCCACTGAAGCTTTCTTT.

This clone came up a few times. The chain joins TRBV6-5 to TRBJ1-1, with D possibly being TRBD1 (6 bases). Germline V gives CDR1 MNHEY, CDR2 SVGAGI. With 4 bases removed from V and 5 bases from J, the gap between germline ends came to 17 bases. The CDR3 length is 15 residues. CDR3: CASSWGPTGGTEAFF. The CDR3 coding sequence is TGTGCCAGCAGTTGGGGGCCGACGGGAGGGACTGAAGCTTTCTTT.

This clone was picked up many times. CDR3 nucleotides: TGTGCCAGCAGTACGCGACTAGCGGGAGGCCTCAATGAGCAGTTCTTC. Translation: CASSTRLAGGLNEQFF. The V gene is TRBV13, the J gene TRBJ2-1, with 13 bases matching TRBD2. After removal of 6 bases from V and 6 bases from J, the junction contained 8 bases not matched to a gene. The germline gives CDR1 PRHDT, CDR2 FYEKMQ (reference sequence). CDR3 size: 16 residues.

A word on this clone: The sample contains more than one DNA sequence encoding this CDR3. The chain has TRBV7-9 and TRBJ1-5, with 9 bases fitting TRBD1. With 3 bases clipped from V and 4 bases from J, the junction kept 1 base outside the gene matches. Looked up from germline, CDR1 is SEHNR and CDR2 is FQNEAQ (reference sequence). This CDR3 has 14 amino acids. CDR3 DNA sequence: TGTGCCAGCAGCTTGACAGGGGGAAATCAGCCCCAGCATTTT. The encoded protein is CASSLTGGNQPQHF. Full variable domain (missing parts from reference TRBV7-9 and TRBJ1-5): DTGVSQNPRHKITKRGQNVTFRCDPISEHNRLYWYRQTLGQGPEFLTYFQNEAQLEKSRLLSDRFSAERPKGSFSTLEIQRTEQGDSAMYLCASSLTGGNQPQHFGDGTRLSIL.

Worth noting for this clone: Distinct nucleotide sequences in the sample also encode this CDR3. V gene TRBV27 combines with J gene TRBJ2-1; a possible D gene is TRBD1 (6 bases). The CDR3 has 14 amino acids. The V and J ends lost 2 bases and 6 bases respectively, with 11 bases between them. Germline loops: CDR1 MNHEY, CDR2 SMNVEV (reference sequence). The CDR3 DNA reads as TGTGCCAGCAGTTTACGGGACATCGGCAATGAGCAGTTCTTC. Translated, it gives CASSLRDIGNEQFF.

This chain joins TRBV11-2 and TRBJ2-1; 9 bases fit TRBD1. The V and J ends lost 7 bases and 8 bases, in that order; junction bases with no gene match: 12. Germline lookup yields CDR1 SGHAT and CDR2 FQNNGV. CDR3 length: 15 amino acids. CDR3 amino acids: CASTPRGTGNDEQFF. The CDR3 DNA reads as TGTGCCAGCACCCCACGAGGGACAGGGAATGATGAGCAGTTCTTC.

This chain joins TRBV2 and TRBJ1-1; TRBD1 matches 8 bases. Germline V lookup: CDR1 SNHLY, CDR2 FYNNEI. V was clipped by 7 bases and J by 3 bases; unmatched bases: 4. This CDR3 contains 13 residues. The CDR3 DNA follows: TGTGCCAGCACCCGGGACAGGTACACTGAAGCTTTCTTT. This translates into CASTRDRYTEAFF.

The chain carries TRBV7-9 and TRBJ1-2; 9 bases line up with TRBD1. The junction had 1 base not matched to a gene; V was cut back by 4 bases and J by 4 bases. There are 13 residues in the CDR3. Per the germline V gene, CDR1 is SEHNR and CDR2 is FQNEAQ (reference sequence). The CDR3 bases are TGTGCCAGCAGCTCGACAGGGGGCTATGGCTACACCTTC. Translated, it gives CASSSTGGYGYTF.

In its sample, this clone was seen a few times. V gene TRBV7-8 combines with J gene TRBJ2-7, with D uncertain. The V end was cut by 1 base, the J end by 0 bases, with 10 bases between. The CDR3 contains 15 residues. Germline V gives CDR1 SGHVS, CDR2 FQNEAQ. CDR3 DNA: TGTGCCAGCAGCTTAGATAACCTAGGCTCCTACGAGCAGTACTTC. It yields the protein CASSLDNLGSYEQYF.

Regarding this clone: This sample also contains other DNA sequences that code for the same CDR3. The chain links TRBV6-1 to TRBJ1-5, with TRBD1 as a possible D gene (5 bases). Deletions cut 4 bases from V and 4 bases from J, with 11 bases between. This CDR3 has 14 residues. Germline lookup yields CDR1 MNHNS and CDR2 SASEGT. CDR3 DNA sequence: TGTGCCAGCAGTGGAACGGGGGTTAATCAGCCCCAGCATTTT. This translates into CASSGTGVNQPQHF.

This clone came up a few times. This chain uses TRBV7-9 with TRBJ2-1; 8 bases align to TRBD2. Germline CDR1 and CDR2: SEHNR and FQNEAQ (reference sequence). V was clipped by 5 bases and J by 8 bases; unmatched bases: 5. This CDR3 region has 13 residues. CDR3 in amino acids: CASSPLLADEQFF. In DNA, the CDR3 is TGTGCCAGCAGCCCCCTACTAGCGGATGAGCAGTTCTTC.

This clone has more than one count but fewer than ten. This sequence joins TRBV27 and TRBJ2-7, with D tentatively TRBD1 (6 bases). This CDR3 spans 12 amino acids. Per germline, CDR1 MNHEY and CDR2 SMNVEV (reference sequence). V gave up 10 bases and J gave up 3 bases, with 13 bases separating them. CDR3 loop: CATRTASYEQYF. The CDR3 nucleotides are TGTGCCACGCGGACAGCTAGCTACGAGCAGTACTTC.

The gene calls are TRBV7-6 and TRBJ1-1, with a possible D match to TRBD1 (6 bases). Germline assignment: CDR1 SGHVS and CDR2 FNYEAQ. Trimming pared 1 base from V and 5 bases from J, leaving 11 bases between. The CDR3 runs to 14 residues. In DNA form, the CDR3 reads TGTGCCAGCAGCTTAGGAGGGGGAAGGACTGAAGCTTTCTTT. This translates into CASSLGGGRTEAFF.

This clone has a handful of counts. The V and J genes are TRBV29-1 and TRBJ2-5; 8 positions agree with TRBD1. The ends lost 4 bases at V and 4 bases at J; junction bases unmatched: 5. CDR3 length: 13 residues. Germline V gives CDR1 SQVTM, CDR2 ANQGSEA. CDR3 loop: CSVGDRGTETQYF. In DNA form, the CDR3 reads TGCAGCGTTGGAGACAGGGGAACAGAGACCCAGTACTTC.

This clone was detected a few times. V usage is TRBV28 and J usage is TRBJ2-6; TRBD1 matches 8 bases. The CDR3 extends over 16 amino acids. The germline CDR1 and CDR2 sequences are MDHEN and SYDVKM. The J segment lost 4 bases and the V segment lost 4 bases, leaving 6 bases of the junction unmatched. The CDR3 region is CASSSTGEAGANVLTF. The CDR3 bases are TGTGCCAGCAGTTCGACAGGGGAGGCAGGGGCCAACGTCCTGACTTTC. Supplemented by reference TRBV28 and TRBJ2-6, the full variable domain reads DVKVTQSSRYLVKRTGEKVFLECVQDMDHENMFWYRQDPGLGLRLIYFSYDVKMKEKGDIPEGYSVSREKKERFSLILESASTNQTSMYLCASSSTGEAGANVLTFGAGSRLTVL.

The chain recombines TRBV10-2 with TRBJ2-1, with TRBD1 matching 7 bases. This CDR3 is built from 13 residues. Germline trimming cut 0 bases from V and 11 bases from J; bases unmatched to any gene: 4. Germline-derived CDR1 and CDR2 are WSHSY and SAAADI. The CDR3 here is CASSESTQGKQFF. For the CDR3, the DNA is TGCGCCAGCAGTGAGTCGACACAGGGGAAGCAGTTCTTC.

This clone showed up just a few times. The chain has TRBV30 and TRBJ2-2; unclear D gene. The CDR3 runs to 15 residues. CDR1 is GTSNPN and CDR2 is SVGIG in the germline V gene (reference sequence). V was pared by 0 bases and J by 5 bases, with 13 bases between. The CDR3 sequence: CAWSVHPVPTGELFF. DNA of the CDR3: TGTGCCTGGAGTGTACACCCAGTTCCGACCGGGGAGCTGTTTTTT.

This clone was counted a few times. The genes are TRBV5-1 and TRBJ2-7; D is perhaps TRBD2 (5 bases). Germline CDR1 SGHRS, CDR2 YFSETQ. The V end was cut by 0 bases, the J end by 2 bases, with 9 bases between. The CDR3 extends over 14 amino acids. CDR3 coding DNA: TGCGCCAGCAGCTTGGACGGGGTGGCCTACGAGCAGTACTTC. It specifies CASSLDGVAYEQYF.

This chain connects TRBV2 to TRBJ2-7; 8 nucleotides agree with TRBD2. Germline CDR1 is SNHLY and CDR2 is FYNNEI. The CDR3 spans 15 residues. J was trimmed by 0 bases and V by 7 bases; bases with no gene match: 8. The CDR3 sequence: CASTELAESSYEQYF. The DNA for the CDR3 is TGTGCCAGCACCGAACTAGCGGAAAGCTCCTACGAGCAGTACTTC.

V is TRBV27 and J is TRBJ2-1, with 8 bases lining up with TRBD2. CDR3 size: 15 residues. V shed 7 bases, J shed 8 bases, and the junction held 13 bases outside the gene matches. Germline V lookup: CDR1 MNHEY, CDR2 SMNVEV (reference sequence). CDR3 sequence: CASNPASGRFYEQFF. DNA of the CDR3: TGTGCCAGCAACCCCGCCAGCGGGAGATTTTATGAGCAGTTCTTC.